The clone carrying this TCR beta chain was observed a handful of times. Its antigen is not identified. The sample contains more than one DNA sequence encoding this CDR3. This specimen comes from a study of shared clonotypes between healthy human individuals. Donation came from healthy HIV-negative adults that had no recent acute infections or vaccinations. Clones were read by immunoSEQ multiplex PCR, and TCRdb kept only the in-frame ones, dropping some. The repertoire holds about 980,000 clones, with about three quarters as singletons. Study-wide points: Naive CD4 clonotypes overlapped across a handful of donors at around 4.8%.

The CDR3 is made up of 13 amino acids. With 6 bases removed from V and 2 bases from J, the gap between germline ends came to 11 bases. CDR1 is KGHSH and CDR2 is LQKENI in the germline V gene. The V and J genes are TRBV18 and TRBJ2-7; D is undetermined. This TCR was recovered from a man aged 18 to 30 in good health. Specimen: memory CD4+ T cells sorted from blood. Subset in this sample: CD45RA-negative fraction. CDR3 amino acids: CASSPDGAYEQYF. DNA of the CDR3: TGTGCCAGCTCTCCCGACGGTGCCTACGAGCAGTACTTC.